The 3 T cell receptor beta chains reported below all come from one sample, sequenced in a study of spatial heterogeneity in lung cancer. TCRdb re-called the 5' RACE reads through MiXCR, storing one row per CDR3 protein. This sample has roughly 16,000 distinct CDR3 sequences; about a fifth occur once, and the top ten carry about 19%. The sample's time point: sample taken at primary tumor resection. Unsorted tumor, nontumor lung tissue or cryopreserved PBMC supplied the whole RNA. This specimen was PBMCs, taken at surgery. The source is a female donor with early-stage non-small cell lung cancer.

The J gene is TRBJ2-1, the V gene TRBV9; D gene unclear. The CDR3 runs to 11 residues. Germline CDR1 and CDR2: SGDLS and YYNGEE. V was cut by 3 bases and J by 3 bases, with 1 base left in between. The CDR3 sequence: CASSGYNEQFF. The CDR3 DNA reads as TGTGCCAGCAGCGGCTACAATGAGCAGTTCTTC.

This clonotype was recorded at least ten times. V is TRBV2 and J is TRBJ2-6, with D tentatively TRBD1 (6 bases). CDR1 is SNHLY, CDR2 FYNNEI, per germline. V dropped 5 bases and J dropped 2 bases, with 7 bases sitting between them. The CDR3 extends over 14 amino acids. The CDR3 region is CASSNRAGANVLTF. The CDR3 DNA sequence: TGTGCCAGCAGTAACAGGGCTGGGGCCAACGTCCTGACTTTC.

This clonotype is medium-sized (0.01 to 0.1%) in the sample. The rearrangement joins TRBV20-1 to TRBJ1-2, with D possibly TRBD1 on 6 matching bases. The CDR3 consists of 13 residues. The V gene's germline CDR1 is DFQATT and CDR2 SNEGSKA (reference sequence). V was pared by 6 bases and J by 4 bases, with 15 bases between. DNA of the CDR3: TGCAGTGCCGTTCACAGGGTTACCTATGGCTACACCTTC. Encoded protein: CSAVHRVTYGYTF.